The 3 T cell receptor beta chains in this list originate from one sample, sequenced in a study of T cell responses to AZD1222 COVID-19 vaccine. Measured with immunoSEQ multiplex PCR; TCRdb has only the in-frame clones, and not every one. Of about 100,000 clones listed, 87% were seen once; the top ten hold around 15%. This sample comprised peripheral blood, obtained on day 0 of AZD1222 vaccination. These receptors were collected from an adult in good health.

The chain is built from TRBV7-6 and TRBJ1-4, with D possibly TRBD1 on 5 matching bases. V shed 0 bases and J shed 7 bases, with 12 bases lying between them. Germline lookup yields CDR1 SGHVS and CDR2 FNYEAQ. The CDR3 is made up of 15 amino acids. The CDR3 DNA sequence: TGTGCCAGCAGCTTAGCAGGGGAGGAGGGTGAAAAACTGTTTTTT. It yields the protein CASSLAGEEGEKLFF.

The chain recombines TRBV5-4 with TRBJ2-7, with D perhaps TRBD1 (5 bases). With 3 bases removed from V and 0 bases from J, the gap between germline ends came to 13 bases. Germline V lookup: CDR1 SGHNT, CDR2 YYREEE (reference sequence). The CDR3 loop spans 15 amino acids. The CDR3 spells CASSYSGSGSYEQYF. CDR3 in DNA: TGTGCCAGCAGCTACTCAGGGTCCGGCTCCTACGAGCAGTACTTC.

J is TRBJ1-5 and V is TRBV19; unclear D gene. The CDR3 has 14 amino acids. Germline CDR1 reads LNHDA; CDR2 reads SQIVND (reference sequence). V dropped 3 bases and J dropped 2 bases, with 8 bases sitting between them. For the CDR3, the DNA is TGTGCCAGTAGTATGATACTAGGCAATCAGCCCCAGCATTTT. This encodes CASSMILGNQPQHF.